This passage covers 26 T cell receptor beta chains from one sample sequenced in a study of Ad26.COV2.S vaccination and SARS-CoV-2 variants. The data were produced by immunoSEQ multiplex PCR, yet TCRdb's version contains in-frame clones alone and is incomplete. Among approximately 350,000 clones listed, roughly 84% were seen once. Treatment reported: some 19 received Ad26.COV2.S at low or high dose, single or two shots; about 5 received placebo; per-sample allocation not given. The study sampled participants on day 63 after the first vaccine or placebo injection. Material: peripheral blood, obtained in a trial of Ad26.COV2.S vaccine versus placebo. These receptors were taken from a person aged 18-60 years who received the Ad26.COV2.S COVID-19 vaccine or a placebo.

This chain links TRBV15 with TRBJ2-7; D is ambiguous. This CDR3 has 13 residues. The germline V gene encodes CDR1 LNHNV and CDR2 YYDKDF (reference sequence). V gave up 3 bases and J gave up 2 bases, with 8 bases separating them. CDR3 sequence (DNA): TGTGCCACCAGCAGCGATTACGCCTACGAGCAGTACTTC. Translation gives CATSSDYAYEQYF.

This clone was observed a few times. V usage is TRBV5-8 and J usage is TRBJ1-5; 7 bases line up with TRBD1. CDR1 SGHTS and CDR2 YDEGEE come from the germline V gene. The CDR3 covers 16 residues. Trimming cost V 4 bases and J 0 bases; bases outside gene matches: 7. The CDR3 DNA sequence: TGTGCCAGCAGCCGACCGAGGACAGGTAGCAATCAGCCCCAGCATTTT. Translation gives CASSRPRTGSNQPQHF.

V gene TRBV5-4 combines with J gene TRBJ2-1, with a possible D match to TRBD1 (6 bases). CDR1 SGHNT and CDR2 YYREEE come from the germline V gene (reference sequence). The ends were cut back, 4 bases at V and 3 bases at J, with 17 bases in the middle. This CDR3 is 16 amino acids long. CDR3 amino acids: CASSTTGTRSYNEQFF. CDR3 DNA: TGTGCCAGCAGCACTACCGGGACACGAAGCTACAATGAGCAGTTCTTC.

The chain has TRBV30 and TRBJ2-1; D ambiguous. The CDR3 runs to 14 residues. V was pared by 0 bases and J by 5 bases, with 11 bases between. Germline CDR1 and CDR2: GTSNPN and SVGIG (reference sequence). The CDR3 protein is CAWSVKGSDNEQFF. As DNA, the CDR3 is TGTGCCTGGAGTGTGAAGGGTTCGGACAATGAGCAGTTCTTC.

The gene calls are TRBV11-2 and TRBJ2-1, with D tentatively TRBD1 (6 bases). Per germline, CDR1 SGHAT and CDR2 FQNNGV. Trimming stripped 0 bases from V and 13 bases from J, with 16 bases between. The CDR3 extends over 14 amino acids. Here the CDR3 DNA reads TGTGCCAGCAGCTTAGATCTGTCCAACAGGGTTCAGTTCTTC. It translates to CASSLDLSNRVQFF.

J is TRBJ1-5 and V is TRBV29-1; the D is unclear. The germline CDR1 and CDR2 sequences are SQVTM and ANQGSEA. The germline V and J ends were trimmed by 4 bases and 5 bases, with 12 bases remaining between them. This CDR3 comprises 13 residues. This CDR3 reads CSVVIPPDQPQHF. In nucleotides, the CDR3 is TGCAGCGTTGTTATCCCCCCCGATCAGCCCCAGCATTTT.

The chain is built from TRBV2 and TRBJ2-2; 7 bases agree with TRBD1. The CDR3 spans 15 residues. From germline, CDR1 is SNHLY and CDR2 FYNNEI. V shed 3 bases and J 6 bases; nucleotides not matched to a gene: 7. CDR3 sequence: CASSDAATGPGELFF. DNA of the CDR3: TGTGCCAGCAGTGATGCTGCGACAGGGCCCGGGGAGCTGTTTTTT.

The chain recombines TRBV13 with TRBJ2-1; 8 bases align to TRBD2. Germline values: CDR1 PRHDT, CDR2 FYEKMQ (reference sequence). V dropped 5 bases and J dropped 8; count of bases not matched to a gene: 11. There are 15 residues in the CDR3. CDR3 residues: CASSPREGRDDEQFF. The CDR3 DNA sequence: TGTGCCAGCAGCCCCCGGGAGGGGAGAGATGATGAGCAGTTCTTC.

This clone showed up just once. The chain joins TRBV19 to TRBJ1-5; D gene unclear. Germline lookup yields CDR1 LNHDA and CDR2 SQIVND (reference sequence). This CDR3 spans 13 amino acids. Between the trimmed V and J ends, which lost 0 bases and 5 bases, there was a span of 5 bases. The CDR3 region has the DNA TGTGCCAGTAGTATAGAGCGGGATCAGCCCCAGCATTTT. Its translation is CASSIERDQPQHF.

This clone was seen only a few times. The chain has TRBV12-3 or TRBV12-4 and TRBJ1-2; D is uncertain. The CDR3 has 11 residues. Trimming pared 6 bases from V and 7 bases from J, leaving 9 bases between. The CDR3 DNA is TGTGCCAGCAGCCCAGGACGTGGCTACACCTTC. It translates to CASSPGRGYTF.

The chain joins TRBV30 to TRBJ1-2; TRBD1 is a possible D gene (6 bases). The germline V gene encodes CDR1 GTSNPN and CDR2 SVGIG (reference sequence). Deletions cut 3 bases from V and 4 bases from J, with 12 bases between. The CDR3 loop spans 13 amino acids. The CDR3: CAWRGGSGYGYTF. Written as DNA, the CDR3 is TGTGCCTGGAGGGGGGGCAGCGGCTATGGCTACACCTTC. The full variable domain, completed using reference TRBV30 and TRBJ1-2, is SQTIHQWPATLVQPVGSPLSLECTVEGTSNPNLYWYRQAAGRGLQLLFYSVGIGQISSEVPQNLSASRPQDRQFILSSKKLLLSDSGFYLCAWRGGSGYGYTFGSGTRLTVV.

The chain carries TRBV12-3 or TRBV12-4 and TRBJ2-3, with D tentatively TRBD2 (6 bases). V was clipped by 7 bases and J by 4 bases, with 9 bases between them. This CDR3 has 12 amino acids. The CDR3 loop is CASNSGADTQYF. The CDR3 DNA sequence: TGTGCCAGCAACTCGGGGGCAGATACGCAGTATTTT.

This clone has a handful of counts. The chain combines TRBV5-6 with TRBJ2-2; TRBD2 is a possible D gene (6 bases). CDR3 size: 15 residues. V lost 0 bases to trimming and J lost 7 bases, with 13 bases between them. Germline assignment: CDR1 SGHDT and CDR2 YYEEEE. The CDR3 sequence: CASSLAPAGGGELFF. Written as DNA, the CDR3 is TGTGCCAGCAGCTTGGCCCCAGCGGGTGGCGGGGAGCTGTTTTTT. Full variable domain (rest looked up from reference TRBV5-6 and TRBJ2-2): DAGVTQSPTHLIKTRGQQVTLRCSPKSGHDTVSWYQQALGQGPQFIFQYYEEEERQRGNFPDRFSGHQFPNYSSELNVNALLLGDSALYLCASSLAPAGGGELFFGEGSRLTVL.

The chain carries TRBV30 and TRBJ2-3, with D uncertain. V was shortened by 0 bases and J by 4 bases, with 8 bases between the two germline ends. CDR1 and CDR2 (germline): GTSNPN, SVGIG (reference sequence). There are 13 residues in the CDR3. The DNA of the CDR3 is TGTGCCTGGAGTGTATCTGGGGCAGATACGCAGTATTTT. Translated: CAWSVSGADTQYF. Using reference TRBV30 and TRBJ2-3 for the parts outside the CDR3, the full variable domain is SQTIHQWPATLVQPVGSPLSLECTVEGTSNPNLYWYRQAAGRGLQLLFYSVGIGQISSEVPQNLSASRPQDRQFILSSKKLLLSDSGFYLCAWSVSGADTQYFGPGTRLTVL.

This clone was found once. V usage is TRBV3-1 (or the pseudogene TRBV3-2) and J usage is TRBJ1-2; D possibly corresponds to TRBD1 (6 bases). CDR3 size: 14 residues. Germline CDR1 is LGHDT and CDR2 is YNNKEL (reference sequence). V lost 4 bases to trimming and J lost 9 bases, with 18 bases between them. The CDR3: CASSRHLTGISYTF. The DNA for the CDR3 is TGTGCCAGCAGCCGGCACCTGACAGGCATCAGCTACACCTTC.

CDR3 amino acids: CASSESLTVSSGNTIYF. The CDR3 bases are TGTGCCAGCAGTGAATCCCTGACAGTCTCCTCTGGAAACACCATATATTTT. The chain couples TRBV2 to TRBJ1-3; TRBD1 might be the D (5 bases). V lost 2 bases and J 0 bases, leaving 14 bases between the germline ends. CDR3 length: 17 amino acids. From germline, CDR1 is SNHLY and CDR2 FYNNEI.

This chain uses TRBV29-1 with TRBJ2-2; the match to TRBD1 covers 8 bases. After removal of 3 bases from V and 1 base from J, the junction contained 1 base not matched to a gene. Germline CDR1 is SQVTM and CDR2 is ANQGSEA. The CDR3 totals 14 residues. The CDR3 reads CSVEGQVNTGELFF. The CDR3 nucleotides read TGCAGCGTTGAGGGACAGGTGAACACCGGGGAGCTGTTTTTT.

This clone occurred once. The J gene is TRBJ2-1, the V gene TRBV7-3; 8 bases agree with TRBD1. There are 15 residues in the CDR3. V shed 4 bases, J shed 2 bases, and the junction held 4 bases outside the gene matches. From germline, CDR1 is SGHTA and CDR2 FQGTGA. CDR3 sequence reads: CASSSTTGAYNEQFF. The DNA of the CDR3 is TGTGCCAGCAGCTCCACGACAGGGGCCTACAATGAGCAGTTCTTC.

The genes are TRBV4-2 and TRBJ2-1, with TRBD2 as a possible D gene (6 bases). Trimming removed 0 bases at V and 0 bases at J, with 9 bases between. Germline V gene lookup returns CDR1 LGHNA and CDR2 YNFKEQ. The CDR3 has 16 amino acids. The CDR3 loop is CASSQDAGSSYNEQFF. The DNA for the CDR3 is TGTGCCAGCAGCCAAGATGCGGGGAGCTCCTACAATGAGCAGTTCTTC.

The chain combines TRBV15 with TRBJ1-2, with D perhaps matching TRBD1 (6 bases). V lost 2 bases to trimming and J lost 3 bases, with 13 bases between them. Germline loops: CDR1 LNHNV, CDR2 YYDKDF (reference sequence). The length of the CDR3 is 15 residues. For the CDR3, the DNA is TGTGCCACCAGCAGACCCCGGACAGCTGACTATGGCTACACCTTC. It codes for CATSRPRTADYGYTF.

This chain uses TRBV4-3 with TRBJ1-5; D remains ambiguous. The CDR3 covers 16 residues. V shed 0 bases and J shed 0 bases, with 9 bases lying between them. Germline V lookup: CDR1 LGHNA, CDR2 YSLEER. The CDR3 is CASSQDMSGSNQPQHF. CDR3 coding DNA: TGCGCCAGCAGCCAAGATATGTCAGGTAGCAATCAGCCCCAGCATTTT.

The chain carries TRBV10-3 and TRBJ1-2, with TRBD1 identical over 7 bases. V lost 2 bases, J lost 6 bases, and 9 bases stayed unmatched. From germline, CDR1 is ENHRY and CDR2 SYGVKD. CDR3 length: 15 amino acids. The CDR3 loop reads CAISEGDSGGDGYTF. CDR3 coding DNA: TGTGCCATCAGTGAGGGGGACAGCGGAGGGGATGGCTACACCTTC.

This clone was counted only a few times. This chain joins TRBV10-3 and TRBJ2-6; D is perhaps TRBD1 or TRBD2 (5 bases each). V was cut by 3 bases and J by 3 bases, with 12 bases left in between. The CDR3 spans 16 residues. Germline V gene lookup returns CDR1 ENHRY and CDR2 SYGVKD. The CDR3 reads CAISDHGAGGANVLTF. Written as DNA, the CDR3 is TGTGCCATCAGTGATCATGGGGCGGGTGGGGCCAACGTCCTGACTTTC.

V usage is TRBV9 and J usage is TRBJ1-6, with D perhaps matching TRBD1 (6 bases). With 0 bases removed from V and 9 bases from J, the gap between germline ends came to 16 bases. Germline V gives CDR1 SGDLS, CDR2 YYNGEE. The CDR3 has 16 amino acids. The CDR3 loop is CASSVVEGVSSSPLHF. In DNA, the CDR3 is TGTGCCAGCAGCGTAGTAGAGGGGGTATCAAGTTCACCCCTCCACTTT. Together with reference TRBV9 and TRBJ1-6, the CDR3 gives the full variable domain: DSGVTQTPKHLITATGQRVTLRCSPRSGDLSVYWYQQSLDQGLQFLIQYYNGEERAKGNILERFSAQQFPDLHSELNLSSLELGDSALYFCASSVVEGVSSSPLHFGNGTRLTVT.

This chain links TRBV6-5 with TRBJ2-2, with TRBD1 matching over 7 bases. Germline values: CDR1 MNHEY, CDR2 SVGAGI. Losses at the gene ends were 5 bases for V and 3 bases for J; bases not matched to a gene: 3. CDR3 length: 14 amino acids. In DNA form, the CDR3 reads TGTGCCAGCAGTCTGGGACAGTACACCGGGGAGCTGTTTTTT. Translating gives CASSLGQYTGELFF.

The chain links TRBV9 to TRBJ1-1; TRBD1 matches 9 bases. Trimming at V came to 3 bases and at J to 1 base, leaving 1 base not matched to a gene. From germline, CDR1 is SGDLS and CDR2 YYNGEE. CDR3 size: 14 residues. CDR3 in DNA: TGTGCCAGCAGCGAGACAGGGGGGAACACTGAAGCTTTCTTT. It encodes CASSETGGNTEAFF.